Shown below are 28 T cell receptor beta chains from a single sample sequenced in a study of cytomegalovirus exposure and HLA in healthy donors. PCR was performed using 60 Vbeta and 13 Jbeta primers. The method was immunoSEQ multiplex PCR; TCRdb's version includes in-frame clones alone and lacks a portion of them. This sample has about 140,000 clones, with about three quarters found just once. What was sequenced was PBMCs. Every receptor here comes from a woman aged 25 to 39 in good health and CMV-seronegative.

The V call is TRBV2, the J call TRBJ2-1, with 9 bases matching TRBD2. The germline gives CDR1 SNHLY, CDR2 FYNNEI. The CDR3 covers 16 residues. V lost 7 bases and J lost 7; bases outside the gene matches: 14. CDR3 in amino acids: CASTLSGSKVGNEQFF. The CDR3 nucleotides read TGTGCCAGCACTCTTAGCGGGAGTAAGGTGGGAAATGAGCAGTTCTTC.

J is TRBJ2-5 and V is TRBV10-3; possible D gene TRBD2, 6 bases. The CDR3 totals 13 residues. Per germline, CDR1 ENHRY and CDR2 SYGVKD. V was trimmed by 6 bases and J by 2 bases, leaving 10 bases between them. The CDR3 DNA sequence: TGTGCCATCAGAGCGGAGGGGCAAGAGACCCAGTACTTC. This sequence encodes CAIRAEGQETQYF.

The V call is TRBV5-1, the J call TRBJ2-1, with D possibly matching TRBD1 (5 bases). This CDR3 region has 16 residues. Germline CDR1 is SGHRS and CDR2 is YFSETQ. Trimming removed 0 bases at V and 5 bases at J, with 15 bases between. CDR3 in DNA: TGCGCCAGCAGCTTGGCCCAGGGCTTCTTGGACAATGAGCAGTTCTTC. Protein sequence: CASSLAQGFLDNEQFF.

The J gene is TRBJ2-2, the V gene TRBV19, with 8 bases identical to TRBD1. This CDR3 is built from 16 residues. The germline CDR1 and CDR2 sequences are LNHDA and SQIVND (reference sequence). The V gene end was trimmed by 1 base and the J gene end by 6 bases; junction bases not matched to a gene: 7. CDR3 coding DNA: TGTGCCAGTAGTATAGCTGGACAGGGAAGGGCCGGGGAGCTGTTTTTT. This translates into CASSIAGQGRAGELFF.

The chain uses TRBV27 and TRBJ2-5, with D possibly matching TRBD1 (5 bases). Trimming removed 3 bases at V and 5 bases at J, with 10 bases between. The CDR3 runs 13 residues. In germline, CDR1 is MNHEY, CDR2 SMNVEV (reference sequence). This CDR3 reads CASSLQGAETQYF. The CDR3 DNA is TGTGCCAGCAGTTTGCAGGGTGCGGAGACCCAGTACTTC.

J is TRBJ1-3 and V is TRBV7-6; no clear D gene. The CDR3 is 16 residues long. Trimming shortened V by 1 base and J by 2 bases, and 12 bases separated the two germline ends. CDR1 is SGHVS and CDR2 is FNYEAQ in the germline V gene. The CDR3 loop is CASSLVGRAPGNTIYF. The DNA of the CDR3 is TGTGCCAGCAGCTTAGTTGGGCGAGCCCCTGGAAACACCATATATTTT.

This clone was counted a few times. V usage is TRBV19 and J usage is TRBJ1-5; the D gene is possibly TRBD1 (6 bases). This CDR3 is 15 amino acids long. The germline CDR1 and CDR2 sequences are LNHDA and SQIVND (reference sequence). V lost 6 bases and J lost 6, with 18 bases in between. DNA of the CDR3: TGTGCCAGTAGCCAAGGACAGCTAAATGGTCAGCCCCAGCATTTT. Amino acids: CASSQGQLNGQPQHF.

The V and J genes are TRBV27 and TRBJ2-7, with 11 positions matching TRBD1. This CDR3 is built from 15 residues. V lost 7 bases and J lost 7; bases outside the gene matches: 12. The germline CDR1 and CDR2 sequences are MNHEY and SMNVEV (reference sequence). The CDR3: CASTIGTGGFEEQYV. In nucleotides, the CDR3 is TGTGCCAGCACTATCGGGACAGGGGGTTTCGAAGAGCAGTACGTC.

The V and J genes are TRBV6-1 and TRBJ1-3, with unresolved D. Germline lookup yields CDR1 MNHNS and CDR2 SASEGT. This CDR3 is 15 amino acids long. Trimming removed 5 bases at V and 0 bases at J, with 11 bases between. Here the CDR3 reads CASSRTGSSGNTIYF. CDR3 coding DNA: TGTGCCAGCAGTCGCACCGGGAGCTCTGGAAACACCATATATTTT.

The table lists this clone with a few counts. V usage is TRBV11-2 and J usage is TRBJ2-5, with 9 bases matching TRBD2. The germline CDR1 and CDR2 sequences are SGHAT and FQNNGV. The CDR3 loop spans 16 amino acids. The V segment lost 5 bases and the J segment 4 bases; nucleotides outside the gene matches: 11. CDR3 region: CASSLLVAGGRETQYF. The CDR3 DNA is TGTGCCAGCAGCCTCCTGGTGGCGGGGGGGCGAGAGACCCAGTACTTC.

The chain recombines TRBV6-1 with TRBJ1-1; D perhaps matches TRBD1 (6 bases). CDR3 length: 15 amino acids. Germline V gene sequence: CDR1 MNHNS, CDR2 SASEGT. V gave up 6 bases and J gave up 0 bases, with 14 bases separating them. The CDR3 DNA reads TGTGCCAGCAGGACTATTCAGGGGATGAACACTGAAGCTTTCTTT. Its protein product is CASRTIQGMNTEAFF.

This chain's CDR3 is CASNNREQGRLEAFF. In DNA, the CDR3 is TGTGCCAGCAACAATCGAGAACAGGGGAGGCTCGAAGCTTTCTTT. The chain combines TRBV7-9 with TRBJ1-1; 7 bases are a match to TRBD1. Germline CDR1 and CDR2: SEHNR and FQNEAQ (reference sequence). V trimming: 7 bases; J trimming: 8 bases; junction bases outside the gene matches: 16. The length of the CDR3 is 15 residues.

This chain joins TRBV25-1 and TRBJ2-3, with TRBD2 matching over 10 bases. Trimming cost V 3 bases and J 0 bases; bases outside gene matches: 3. Germline V gene lookup returns CDR1 MGHDK and CDR2 SYGVNS. The CDR3 is 16 amino acids. CDR3 coding DNA: TGTGCCAGCAGTGACGGACTAGCGGATAGCACAGATACGCAGTATTTT. It translates to CASSDGLADSTDTQYF.

V and J are TRBV6-5 and TRBJ2-7; perhaps TRBD2 as D (5 bases). The CDR3 runs to 13 residues. Per the germline V gene, CDR1 is MNHEY and CDR2 is SVGAGI. Trimming removed 6 bases from V and 2 bases from J, with 11 bases in between. CDR3: CASSPGLTYEQYV. The DNA for the CDR3 is TGTGCCAGCAGCCCCGGACTCACCTACGAGCAGTACGTC.

The chain is built from TRBV7-9 and TRBJ2-3; 10 positions match TRBD2. Germline trimming cut 6 bases from V and 4 bases from J; bases unmatched to any gene: 7. Looked up from germline, CDR1 is SEHNR and CDR2 is FQNEAQ (reference sequence). The CDR3 sequence is 15 residues long. The CDR3 DNA reads as TGTGCCAGCAGTTACAGCGGGGGGGCGGCAGATACGCAGTATTTT. Its protein is CASSYSGGAADTQYF.

The genes are TRBV6-1 and TRBJ2-7; a weak D match, TRBD1 (6 bases). Trimming shortened V by 7 bases and J by 6 bases, and 16 bases separated the two germline ends. Germline-derived CDR1 and CDR2 are MNHNS and SASEGT. The CDR3 runs to 13 residues. CDR3 region: CASTRTVPSEQYV. The CDR3 bases are TGTGCCAGCACACGGACAGTACCCAGCGAGCAGTACGTC.

The V call is TRBV7-2, the J call TRBJ1-1, with 8 bases identical to TRBD1. Trimming cost V 2 bases and J 4 bases; bases outside gene matches: 3. The CDR3 runs to 14 residues. Germline lookup yields CDR1 SGHTA and CDR2 FQGNSA. This CDR3 is CASSLIQGGTEAFF. DNA for the CDR3: TGTGCCAGCAGCTTAATACAGGGGGGCACTGAAGCTTTCTTT.

The V and J genes are TRBV6-4 and TRBJ2-1; D perhaps matches TRBD1 (6 bases). This CDR3 has 16 amino acids. From germline, CDR1 is MRHNA and CDR2 SNTAGT. The V end lost 3 bases, the J end lost 8 bases, and 20 bases lay between the germline ends. CDR3: CASSEGTPDGPHEQFF. The CDR3, as DNA: TGTGCCAGCAGTGAAGGGACACCCGATGGGCCTCATGAGCAGTTCTTC.

CDR3: CASSRHQSANTGELFF. The CDR3 region has the DNA TGCGCCAGCAGCCGCCATCAATCAGCGAACACCGGGGAGCTGTTTTTT. The chain uses TRBV4-1 and TRBJ2-2, with D uncertain. The V gene lost 4 bases and the J gene lost 0 bases, with 12 bases spanning the gap. This CDR3 contains 16 residues. Germline V lookup: CDR1 MGHRA, CDR2 YSYEKL.

This sequence joins TRBV7-2 and TRBJ2-7; 12 bases match TRBD2. Unmatched junction bases numbered 13, after V lost 4 bases and J lost 0 bases. In germline, CDR1 is SGHTA, CDR2 FQGNSA. This CDR3 is 19 amino acids long. CDR3 nucleotides: TGTGCCAGCAGCTCATCACTACTAGCGGGAGGCCGAATCTCCTACGAGCAGTACTTC. Protein product: CASSSSLLAGGRISYEQYF.

J is TRBJ2-1 and V is TRBV28; TRBD1 agrees at 9 bases. CDR1 is MDHEN and CDR2 is SYDVKM in the germline V gene. The CDR3 has 16 amino acids. Trimming at V came to 4 bases and at J to 6 bases, leaving 10 bases not matched to a gene. The CDR3 DNA follows: TGTGCCAGCAGTTCCCCGACAGGGACAGGGCTCAATGAGCAGTTCTTC. It translates to CASSSPTGTGLNEQFF.

The V call is TRBV28, the J call TRBJ2-5; perhaps TRBD1 as D (5 bases). In germline, CDR1 is MDHEN, CDR2 SYDVKM. CDR3 size: 15 residues. Trimming removed 3 bases at V and 1 base at J, with 12 bases between. CDR3 bases: TGTGCCAGCAGTTTTTCCCCAGGGCTCCAAGAGACCCAGTACTTC. Translation gives CASSFSPGLQETQYF.

This sequence joins TRBV27 and TRBJ2-7; perhaps TRBD2 as D (6 bases). The CDR3 runs 12 residues. Trimming took 6 bases from V and 2 from J, leaving 8 bases between them. Germline values: CDR1 MNHEY, CDR2 SMNVEV (reference sequence). CDR3 in amino acids: CASRGEAYEQYF. In nucleotides, the CDR3 is TGTGCCAGCAGGGGGGAGGCCTACGAGCAGTACTTC.

This clone has only a few counts. V usage is TRBV6-1 and J usage is TRBJ1-1; no definite D call. V shed 3 bases and J shed 4 bases, with 9 bases lying between them. The CDR3 loop spans 13 amino acids. The V gene's germline CDR1 is MNHNS and CDR2 SASEGT. This chain's CDR3 is CASSEVFSTEAFF. The CDR3 nucleotides are TGTGCCAGCAGTGAGGTATTTAGCACTGAAGCTTTCTTT.

The chain has TRBV9 and TRBJ1-1; D unclear. The CDR3 extends over 13 amino acids. The V gene lost 0 bases and the J gene lost 10 bases, with 13 bases spanning the gap. Germline CDR1 reads SGDLS; CDR2 reads YYNGEE. The CDR3 loop reads CASSVGLEPGAFF. CDR3 sequence (DNA): TGTGCCAGCAGCGTAGGGCTGGAGCCCGGAGCTTTCTTT.

V and J are TRBV5-1 and TRBJ1-4, with D perhaps matching TRBD1 (5 bases). Germline V lookup: CDR1 SGHRS, CDR2 YFSETQ. The V gene lost 4 bases and the J gene lost 3 bases, with 16 bases spanning the gap. This CDR3 is built from 16 residues. CDR3 in amino acids: CASSPAGGLSNEKLFF. In DNA, the CDR3 is TGCGCCAGCAGCCCGGCGGGGGGTCTATCTAATGAAAAACTGTTTTTT. Looking up the rest from reference TRBV5-1 and TRBJ1-4 gives the full variable domain: KAGVTQTPRYLIKTRGQQVTLSCSPISGHRSVSWYQQTPGQGLQFLFEYFSETQRNKGNFPGRFSGRQFSNSRSEMNVSTLELGDSALYLCASSPAGGLSNEKLFFGSGTQLSVL.

This rearrangement joins TRBV28 to TRBJ2-7; 11 positions match TRBD1. CDR1 and CDR2 (germline): MDHEN, SYDVKM. The CDR3 spans 14 residues. V was clipped by 4 bases and J by 5 bases; unmatched bases: 4. The CDR3 DNA sequence: TGTGCCAGCAGTTCGCCGGGACAGGGGGACGAGCAGTACGTC. Protein: CASSSPGQGDEQYV.

The table lists this clone with a count of one. J is TRBJ1-4 and V is TRBV5-1, with a tentative D call TRBD1 (6 bases). This CDR3 comprises 19 residues. The germline gives CDR1 SGHRS, CDR2 YFSETQ. Trimming removed 2 bases at V and 0 bases at J, with 20 bases between. CDR3 nucleotide sequence: TGCGCCAGCAGCTTAGGACTAGCGGGGGCCCCTGCAACTAATGAAAAACTGTTTTTT. Translation: CASSLGLAGAPATNEKLFF.